The 32 T cell receptor beta chains reported below all come from one sample, sequenced in a study of memory CD4+ T cells and cytomegalovirus serostatus. Assay: immunoSEQ multiplex PCR; the TCRdb copy retains only in-frame clones and omits some. The data hold 45,000 to 60,000 clones, with about 80% observed a single time. Single viable CD3+CD4+CD8-CD45RO+ cells were sorted as the memory CD4+ T cells. The material sequenced was memory CD4+ T cells from blood. The receptors were sampled from an adult in good health and CMV-seropositive.

The CDR3 reads CASSSTKSLFYEQYF. In DNA, the CDR3 is TGTGCCAGCAGTTCCACTAAGTCGCTTTTCTACGAGCAGTACTTC. V is TRBV6-6 and J is TRBJ2-7; D gene unclear. The CDR3 runs to 15 residues. Germline values: CDR1 MNHNY, CDR2 SVGAGI (reference sequence). Trimming cost V 4 bases and J 3 bases, with 16 bases left between them.

This chain joins TRBV6-6 and TRBJ1-5; 10 bases fit TRBD1. V shed 6 bases and J 5 bases; nucleotides not matched to a gene: 7. Germline assignment: CDR1 MNHNY and CDR2 SVGAGI (reference sequence). The CDR3 length is 15 residues. This CDR3 reads CASRSTGGEYQPQHF. Here the CDR3 DNA reads TGTGCCAGCAGATCGACAGGGGGCGAGTATCAGCCCCAGCATTTT.

This CDR3 is CASSLGGNTEAFF. DNA for the CDR3: TGTGCCAGCAGCTTAGGCGGGAACACTGAAGCTTTCTTT. The rearrangement joins TRBV11-2 to TRBJ1-1; D is uncertain. Germline V gives CDR1 SGHAT, CDR2 FQNNGV. V was trimmed by 1 base and J by 1 base, leaving 4 bases between them. The length of the CDR3 is 13 residues.

V is TRBV7-8 and J is TRBJ2-5; the match to TRBD1 covers 7 bases. The CDR3 spans 15 residues. V trimming: 5 bases; J trimming: 2 bases; junction bases outside the gene matches: 8. Germline CDR1 reads SGHVS; CDR2 reads FQNEAQ. The CDR3 protein is CASSVGSTGQETQYF. CDR3 bases: TGTGCCAGCAGCGTGGGATCGACAGGGCAAGAGACCCAGTACTTC.

V usage is TRBV5-1 and J usage is TRBJ2-1; weak D call: TRBD2 (5 bases). Trimming shortened V by 4 bases and J by 6 bases, and 11 bases separated the two germline ends. The germline V gene has CDR1 SGHRS and CDR2 YFSETQ. This CDR3 is 13 amino acids long. The CDR3 here is CASSGGRSNEQFF. The CDR3, as DNA: TGCGCCAGCAGCGGAGGACGGAGCAATGAGCAGTTCTTC.

The count of this clone is one. V is TRBV18 and J is TRBJ1-1; no reliable D call. The ends were cut back, 2 bases at V and 0 bases at J, with 7 bases in the middle. Germline V gives CDR1 KGHSH, CDR2 LQKENI. The length of the CDR3 is 14 residues. As DNA, the CDR3 is TGTGCCAGCTCACCAGTAGCAGTGAACACTGAAGCTTTCTTT. It translates to CASSPVAVNTEAFF.

The gene calls are TRBV6-1 and TRBJ2-3; 7 bases map to TRBD1. Per the germline V gene, CDR1 is MNHNS and CDR2 is SASEGT. The CDR3 runs 13 residues. With V trimmed by 6 bases and J by 3 bases, 3 bases remained unmatched. CDR3 in amino acids: CASRTGPTDTQYF. DNA of the CDR3: TGTGCCAGCAGGACAGGGCCAACAGATACGCAGTATTTT.

The genes are TRBV6-5 and TRBJ1-1, with a possible D match to TRBD1 (6 bases). This CDR3 is 13 amino acids long. The V gene lost 11 bases and the J gene lost 1 base, with 14 bases spanning the gap. CDR1 is MNHEY and CDR2 is SVGAGI in the germline V gene. The CDR3, as DNA: TGTGCCTCAAAGAAACAGGGGAACACTGAAGCTTTCTTT. Its translation: CASKKQGNTEAFF.

V gene TRBV27 combines with J gene TRBJ2-7; no reliable D call. The CDR3 is 16 amino acids. The germline V gene encodes CDR1 MNHEY and CDR2 SMNVEV (reference sequence). V was trimmed by 0 bases and J by 0 bases, leaving 12 bases between them. CDR3 in amino acids: CASSLSKAESSYEQYF. The CDR3 bases are TGTGCCAGCAGTTTATCGAAGGCGGAGAGCTCCTACGAGCAGTACTTC.

The rearrangement uses TRBV7-9 and TRBJ2-5; D is possibly TRBD1 or TRBD2 (6 bases each). V lost 7 bases and J lost 2, with 14 bases in between. There are 14 residues in the CDR3. Germline V gene lookup returns CDR1 SEHNR and CDR2 FQNEAQ (reference sequence). Written as DNA, the CDR3 is TGTGCCAGCAACGAGGGGGGAGTTCAAGAGACCCAGTACTTC. It yields the protein CASNEGGVQETQYF.

The CDR3 reads CASRDRGLDQPQHF. CDR3 DNA sequence: TGTGCCAGCAGGGACAGGGGGCTTGATCAGCCCCAGCATTTT. V is TRBV6-1 and J is TRBJ1-5; the match to TRBD1 covers 11 bases. The V segment lost 6 bases and the J segment 5 bases; nucleotides outside the gene matches: 3. Looked up from germline, CDR1 is MNHNS and CDR2 is SASEGT. The CDR3 covers 14 residues.

The rearrangement joins TRBV19 to TRBJ2-7; 8 nucleotides match TRBD1. Germline V gives CDR1 LNHDA, CDR2 SQIVND (reference sequence). Losses at the gene ends were 8 bases for V and 1 base for J; bases not matched to a gene: 7. This CDR3 spans 14 amino acids. Here the CDR3 reads CASGQGAGSYEQYF. CDR3 sequence (DNA): TGTGCCAGTGGGCAGGGGGCTGGGTCCTACGAGCAGTACTTC.

This clone is termed medium-sized. J is TRBJ1-1 and V is TRBV7-3, with a possible D match to TRBD1 (6 bases). The germline gives CDR1 SGHTA, CDR2 FQGTGA. The germline V and J ends were trimmed by 0 bases and 4 bases, with 12 bases remaining between them. The CDR3 is 15 residues long. DNA of the CDR3: TGTGCCAGCAGCTTAACGCCGGGGGGCGGCACTGAAGCTTTCTTT. Its protein product is CASSLTPGGGTEAFF.

V and J are TRBV30 and TRBJ2-5; 7 bases line up with TRBD1. With V trimmed by 3 bases and J by 1 base, 8 bases remained unmatched. CDR3 length: 15 amino acids. Germline-derived CDR1 and CDR2 are GTSNPN and SVGIG (reference sequence). This CDR3 is CAWSIGQAIQETQYF. Here the CDR3 DNA reads TGTGCCTGGAGCATAGGACAGGCTATCCAAGAGACCCAGTACTTC.

This clone was seen just once. The chain joins TRBV7-3 to TRBJ2-2; D remains ambiguous. In germline, CDR1 is SGHTA, CDR2 FQGTGA. The CDR3 has 14 amino acids. V gave up 3 bases and J gave up 2 bases, with 7 bases separating them. The CDR3 DNA sequence: TGTGCCAGCAGCTTGAGGAGAAACACCGGGGAGCTGTTTTTT. This codes for CASSLRRNTGELFF.

The chain carries TRBV11-2 and TRBJ2-7; TRBD2 is a possible D gene (6 bases). Germline CDR1 reads SGHAT; CDR2 reads FQNNGV. Trimming took 5 bases from V and 1 from J, leaving 15 bases between them. The CDR3 is 15 amino acids. This CDR3 reads CASSQTEGNSYEQYF. The CDR3 bases are TGTGCCAGCAGCCAGACGGAGGGGAATTCCTACGAGCAGTACTTC.

The chain links TRBV7-9 to TRBJ2-1, with 10 bases that match TRBD1. The J segment lost 8 bases and the V segment lost 1 base, leaving 2 bases of the junction unmatched. Germline CDR1 SEHNR, CDR2 FQNEAQ (reference sequence). The CDR3 covers 14 residues. The CDR3 coding sequence is TGTGCCAGCAGCTTAGGGGGACAGGGGTATGAGCAGTTCTTC. Its translation: CASSLGGQGYEQFF.

The CDR3 bases are TGTGCCAGCAGCCCCTCGGAAGTGGGCTATGGCTACACCTTC. Translation: CASSPSEVGYGYTF. The V gene is TRBV2, the J gene TRBJ1-2; D is uncertain. Germline lookup yields CDR1 SNHLY and CDR2 FYNNEI. The V and J ends lost 6 bases and 4 bases respectively, with 15 bases between them. CDR3 size: 14 residues.

The J gene is TRBJ1-2, the V gene TRBV28; 7 bases line up with TRBD1. Trimming took 6 bases from V and 4 from J; bases not matched to a gene: 8. The CDR3 has 14 residues. The germline CDR1 and CDR2 sequences are MDHEN and SYDVKM. The CDR3: CASSPPRQGYGYTF. As DNA, the CDR3 is TGTGCCAGCAGCCCCCCGAGACAGGGCTATGGCTACACCTTC.

V and J are TRBV29-1 and TRBJ2-5; no clear D gene. Germline V CDR1 and CDR2: SQVTM, ANQGSEA. This CDR3 contains 12 residues. Trimming took off 7 bases at V and 1 base at J, with 10 bases between the two ends. The CDR3 DNA is TGCAGCGCTACGGGCAGCCAAGAGACCCAGTACTTC. The encoded protein is CSATGSQETQYF.

The chain couples TRBV7-2 to TRBJ2-3; 11 nucleotides align to TRBD1. CDR3 length: 15 residues. The junction had 4 bases not matched to a gene; V was cut back by 1 base and J by 7 bases. CDR1 is SGHTA and CDR2 is FQGNSA in the germline V gene. This CDR3 is CASSLGTGGAYTQYF. In DNA, the CDR3 is TGTGCCAGCAGCTTAGGGACAGGGGGCGCTTATACGCAGTATTTT.

This rearrangement joins TRBV2 to TRBJ2-3; the D gene could be TRBD1 or TRBD2 (5 bases each). V dropped 4 bases and J dropped 3 bases, with 14 bases sitting between them. This CDR3 spans 15 amino acids. The germline CDR1 and CDR2 sequences are SNHLY and FYNNEI. The CDR3 DNA reads as TGTGCCAGCAGTGGAGGGGTAACTGGGACAGATACGCAGTATTTT. This translates into CASSGGVTGTDTQYF.

This clone was seen just once. In DNA, the CDR3 is TGTGCCATCTCTAGGACGGACTCTGGGGCCAACGTCCTGACTTTC. Protein: CAISRTDSGANVLTF. The rearrangement uses TRBV10-3 and TRBJ2-6; no clear D gene. Germline-derived CDR1 and CDR2 are ENHRY and SYGVKD. The CDR3 covers 15 residues. The V and J ends lost 8 bases and 0 bases respectively, with 11 bases between them.

A remark on this clone: The junction departs from germline at one end; a sequencing error may be responsible. The chain recombines TRBV7-7 with TRBJ2-5; 7 nucleotides line up with TRBD2. Germline V gene data show CDR1 as SSHAT and CDR2 as FNYEAQ (reference sequence). CDR3 size: 14 residues. The DNA for the CDR3 is TGTGCTAGCAGCCAGGGACTATTGGCGGAGACCCAGTACTTC. Translation: CASSQGLLAETQYF.

The chain couples TRBV7-9 to TRBJ2-5; TRBD2 matches 8 bases. CDR3 length: 15 residues. Germline lookup yields CDR1 SEHNR and CDR2 FQNEAQ (reference sequence). Unmatched junction bases numbered 6, after V lost 5 bases and J lost 1 base. The DNA of the CDR3 is TGTGCCAGCAGCCCAAGGGCGGGAGGCCAAGAGACCCAGTACTTC. Encoded protein: CASSPRAGGQETQYF.

V usage is TRBV19 and J usage is TRBJ2-3; 7 nucleotides match TRBD2. Trimming removed 5 bases from V and 2 bases from J; junction bases left unmatched: 7. The CDR3 spans 15 residues. Germline values: CDR1 LNHDA, CDR2 SQIVND (reference sequence). This chain's CDR3 is CASSLRAGDTDTQYF. As DNA, the CDR3 is TGTGCCAGTAGTTTGCGGGCGGGAGACACAGATACGCAGTATTTT. Drawing the rest from reference TRBV19 and TRBJ2-3, the complete variable domain is DGGITQSPKYLFRKEGQNVTLSCEQNLNHDAMYWYRQDPGQGLRLIYYSQIVNDFQKGDIAEGYSVSREKKESFPLTVTSAQKNPTAFYLCASSLRAGDTDTQYFGPGTRLTVL.

The V gene is TRBV2, the J gene TRBJ2-4; weak D call: TRBD1 (7 bases). The CDR3 is 15 amino acids. Trimming took 4 bases from V and 0 from J, leaving 10 bases between them. CDR1 and CDR2 from the germline V gene are SNHLY and FYNNEI. CDR3 nucleotides: TGTGCCAGCAGTGGGAGGGACAGAGCCAAAAACATTCAGTACTTC. It is translated as CASSGRDRAKNIQYF. The whole variable domain, filled in from reference TRBV2 and TRBJ2-4, reads EPEVTQTPSHQVTQMGQEVILRCVPISNHLYFYWYRQILGQKVEFLVSFYNNEISEKSEIFDDQFSVERPDGSNFTLKIRSTKLEDSAMYFCASSGRDRAKNIQYFGAGTRLSVL.

V and J are TRBV7-9 and TRBJ1-4; 8 nucleotides align to TRBD1. J was trimmed by 3 bases and V by 5 bases; bases with no gene match: 5. The CDR3 loop spans 15 amino acids. The germline V gene has CDR1 SEHNR and CDR2 FQNEAQ (reference sequence). CDR3 nucleotide sequence: TGTGCCAGCAGCCTCGGACAGGGATCTAATGAAAAACTGTTTTTT. Amino acids: CASSLGQGSNEKLFF.

V usage is TRBV5-1 and J usage is TRBJ2-3; D possibly uses TRBD1 or TRBD2 (5 bases each). V was clipped by 3 bases and J by 2 bases, with 10 bases between them. Germline CDR1 and CDR2: SGHRS and YFSETQ. The CDR3 totals 14 residues. The CDR3 sequence: CASSSRGVTDTQYF. The DNA for the CDR3 is TGCGCCAGCAGCTCGAGAGGGGTCACAGATACGCAGTATTTT.

CDR3: CASSLGYEQYF. The CDR3 DNA reads as TGTGCCAGCAGCTTGGGCTACGAGCAGTACTTC. The J gene is TRBJ2-7, the V gene TRBV5-6; D is unresolved. CDR1 is SGHDT and CDR2 is YYEEEE in the germline V gene. The V gene lost 0 bases and the J gene lost 3 bases, with 1 base spanning the gap. This CDR3 comprises 11 residues.

The V and J genes are TRBV6-5 and TRBJ2-7; D gene unclear. Germline CDR1 reads MNHEY; CDR2 reads SVGAGI. V was cut by 8 bases and J by 0 bases, with 17 bases left in between. This CDR3 is built from 15 residues. The CDR3 reads CASGKSSPVSYEQYF. The CDR3 DNA reads TGTGCCAGCGGCAAAAGTAGCCCTGTCTCCTACGAGCAGTACTTC.

The chain has TRBV5-1 and TRBJ1-1; D perhaps matches TRBD1 (5 bases). V was pared by 0 bases and J by 5 bases, with 14 bases between. The CDR3 loop spans 15 amino acids. Germline values: CDR1 SGHRS, CDR2 YFSETQ. DNA for the CDR3: TGCGCCAGCAGCTTGGCTGGGACGGGGCCGACTGAAGCTTTCTTT. Translated, it gives CASSLAGTGPTEAFF.